This TCR beta chain was obtained from a study of tumor-infiltrating lymphocytes in primary liver carcinoma. This clonotype showed up just a few times. A single base separates this from a much larger clone, so it may be a read error. Reverse transcription of about 500 ng total RNA with a constant-region primer produced TCR beta cDNA. Slightly modified ARM-PCR, run as three nested multiplex PCR rounds, produced the TCR beta libraries. TCRdb re-called the multiplex PCR reads with MiXCR, one entry per CDR3 protein. The sample consists of about 130,000 distinct CDR3 sequences, 64% of them appearing once. DNA and RNA were both co-extracted from about 20-30 mg of bulk tissue that had not been sorted. The study found over 90% viable tumor cells in every tumor sample. This TCR derives from a woman aged 60 to 75 with primary liver carcinoma and hepatitis B virus infection. The specimen was liver tumor tissue from sampling region 3. Subset noted: tumor region T3, left-lateral pole.

The CDR3 DNA is TGTGACAGCAGTTCCAGGGGACAGGGGGGCAAAAACATTCAGTACTTC. It codes for CDSSSRGQGGKNIQYF. The chain couples TRBV28 to TRBJ2-4, with 11 bases identical to TRBD1. CDR3 length: 16 residues. Germline V gene data show CDR1 as MDHEN and CDR2 as SYDVKM.